This T cell receptor (beta chain) emerged from a study of blood T cell repertoires in COVID-19. The CDR3 sequence is 15 residues long. Germline CDR1 and CDR2: SGHDN and FVKESK. V was shortened by 1 base and J by 3 bases, with 12 bases between the two germline ends. Symptom resolution, clearance, or two negative PCRs marked the recovered donors of Cohort 3. Sequencing was performed with immunoSEQ multiplex PCR; in TCRdb, only in-frame clones are kept and a portion is missing. The sample contains a few hundred thousand clones, under 95% of which appear only once. V and J are TRBV14 and TRBJ2-5; D uncertain. Sample: PBMCs or T cells enriched from blood (not recorded which). The origin of this receptor is a woman aged 25-40 years who had recovered from COVID-19. CDR3 DNA sequence: TGTGCCAGCAGCCAAGTTTGGGCAGCCAAAGAGACCCAGTACTTC. Protein: CASSQVWAAKETQYF.